The 19 T cell receptor beta chains given below trace back to one sample, sequenced in a study of OX40 agonist ivuxolimab in advanced cancers. Clones were read by immunoSEQ multiplex PCR, and TCRdb kept only the in-frame ones, dropping some. The sample gives about 32,000 clones, around 90% of which show up once; about 25% is in the top ten. The material sequenced was CD4+ or CD8+ T cells sorted from blood, taken in a trial of the OX40 agonist ivuxolimab. These receptors all stem from an adult with an advanced solid tumor such as melanoma, head and neck, liver or kidney cancer.

This clone was detected a few times. The CDR3 here is CASSLSGTSITGELFF. The DNA of the CDR3 is TGTGCCAGCAGCCTAAGCGGGACTAGTATCACCGGGGAGCTGTTTTTT. This chain connects TRBV7-7 to TRBJ2-2; 8 bases are a match to TRBD2. The CDR3 is made up of 16 amino acids. Germline V gives CDR1 SSHAT, CDR2 FNYEAQ (reference sequence). With V trimmed by 5 bases and J by 4 bases, 9 bases remained unmatched.

This rearrangement joins TRBV7-9 to TRBJ2-3, with 7 positions matching TRBD1. Germline V gives CDR1 SEHNR, CDR2 FQNEAQ (reference sequence). V lost 2 bases to trimming and J lost 2 bases; unmatched junction nucleotides: 13. The CDR3 loop spans 18 amino acids. CDR3 loop: CASSLISGTAYDTDTQYF. The CDR3, as DNA: TGTGCCAGCAGCTTAATTTCAGGGACAGCGTACGACACAGATACGCAGTATTTT.

This clone has only one observation. The rearrangement links TRBV6-6 to TRBJ1-2; D call uncertain. Per the germline V gene, CDR1 is MNHNY and CDR2 is SVGAGI (reference sequence). Trimming pared 7 bases from V and 8 bases from J, leaving 14 bases between. This CDR3 has 12 residues. CDR3 in amino acids: CASKTGVGGYTF. The CDR3 bases are TGTGCCAGCAAGACTGGGGTTGGAGGCTACACCTTC.

The chain recombines TRBV7-7 with TRBJ2-1; D uncertain. Germline assignment: CDR1 SSHAT and CDR2 FNYEAQ (reference sequence). V lost 6 bases to trimming and J lost 5 bases, with 11 bases between them. The CDR3 consists of 13 residues. CDR3 DNA: TGTGCCAGCAGTTACAGTCGGGACAATGAGCAGTTCTTC. Translating it yields CASSYSRDNEQFF.

The V and J genes are TRBV6-5 and TRBJ1-5; D perhaps matches TRBD1 (6 bases). In germline, CDR1 is MNHEY, CDR2 SVGAGI. V was cut by 2 bases and J by 6 bases, with 8 bases left in between. This CDR3 has 13 residues. The chain's CDR3 is CASSYGGAQPQHF. CDR3 sequence (DNA): TGTGCCAGCAGTTACGGGGGGGCTCAGCCCCAGCATTTT.

The chain combines TRBV19 with TRBJ2-3; possibly TRBD2 for D (6 bases). The CDR3 totals 15 residues. CDR1 and CDR2 (germline): LNHDA, SQIVND (reference sequence). The V and J ends lost 6 bases and 2 bases respectively, with 15 bases between them. The CDR3 sequence: CASSTSSILTDTQYF. The CDR3 nucleotides read TGTGCCAGTAGCACTAGCAGCATTCTCACAGATACGCAGTATTTT.

J is TRBJ1-2 and V is TRBV6-5; TRBD1 agrees at 9 bases. The J segment lost 6 bases and the V segment lost 10 bases, leaving 6 bases of the junction unmatched. The germline V gene encodes CDR1 MNHEY and CDR2 SVGAGI. CDR3 length: 12 residues. The DNA for the CDR3 is TGTGCCACGTCCGGGACAGGGAATGGCTACACCTTC. Its protein is CATSGTGNGYTF.

The chain recombines TRBV2 with TRBJ1-5; D gene unclear. Germline assignment: CDR1 SNHLY and CDR2 FYNNEI. The length of the CDR3 is 14 residues. V was cut by 8 bases and J by 0 bases, with 11 bases left in between. The CDR3 sequence: CASRGLDSNQPQHF. CDR3 in DNA: TGTGCCAGCCGGGGTCTCGATAGCAATCAGCCCCAGCATTTT.

The chain uses TRBV9 and TRBJ2-7; no clear D. V lost 4 bases and J lost 0, with 11 bases in between. Germline V gene sequence: CDR1 SGDLS, CDR2 YYNGEE. This CDR3 contains 14 residues. The DNA for the CDR3 is TGTGCCAGCAGCCCAGGTCAGAGCTCCTACGAGCAGTACTTC. Its translation is CASSPGQSSYEQYF. The full variable domain, rest sourced from reference TRBV9 and TRBJ2-7, is DSGVTQTPKHLITATGQRVTLRCSPRSGDLSVYWYQQSLDQGLQFLIQYYNGEERAKGNILERFSAQQFPDLHSELNLSSLELGDSALYFCASSPGQSSYEQYFGPGTRLTVT.

The chain links TRBV30 to TRBJ1-4, with D maybe TRBD1 (6 bases). The CDR3 runs 14 residues. Trimming stripped 0 bases from V and 4 bases from J, with 9 bases between. The germline CDR1 and CDR2 sequences are GTSNPN and SVGIG (reference sequence). The CDR3 coding sequence is TGTGCCTGGAGTGTTGGACAGATTAATGAAAAACTGTTTTTT. Translated, it gives CAWSVGQINEKLFF.

The chain combines TRBV28 with TRBJ1-2; 10 positions match TRBD1. The V gene's germline CDR1 is MDHEN and CDR2 SYDVKM. The V gene end was trimmed by 7 bases and the J gene end by 3 bases; junction bases not matched to a gene: 8. CDR3 size: 15 residues. CDR3 loop: CASTPTGGSHYGYTF. Here the CDR3 DNA reads TGTGCCAGCACCCCGACAGGGGGCAGCCACTATGGCTACACCTTC.

This chain links TRBV13 with TRBJ2-5; D may be TRBD1 (6 bases). The length of the CDR3 is 15 residues. V gave up 2 bases and J gave up 5 bases, with 15 bases separating them. Germline V gene data show CDR1 as PRHDT and CDR2 as FYEKMQ (reference sequence). The CDR3 sequence is CASSLWGRAEETQYF. CDR3 in DNA: TGTGCCAGCAGCTTATGGGGGCGGGCGGAGGAGACCCAGTACTTC.

CDR3 residues: CASSPTFMTAPTSYEQYF. CDR3 nucleotides: TGTGCCAGCAGCCCTACTTTTATGACCGCCCCGACCTCCTACGAGCAGTACTTC. This chain connects TRBV5-8 to TRBJ2-7; no definite D call. CDR1 is SGHTS and CDR2 is YDEGEE in the germline V gene. The length of the CDR3 is 18 residues. Trimming left V 4 bases short and J 0 bases short, with 23 bases between.

This chain links TRBV7-2 with TRBJ2-5; D remains ambiguous. The ends were cut back, 5 bases at V and 2 bases at J, with 12 bases in the middle. The CDR3 contains 14 residues. The germline CDR1 and CDR2 sequences are SGHTA and FQGNSA. CDR3 in DNA: TGTGCCAGCAGCCCACGGCGGCCTCAAGAGACCCAGTACTTC. It yields the protein CASSPRRPQETQYF. The variable domain in full, completed from reference TRBV7-2 and TRBJ2-5, reads GAGVSQSPSNKVTEKGKDVELRCDPISGHTALYWYRQSLGQGLEFLIYFQGNSAPDKSGLPSDRFSAERTGGSVSTLTIQRTQQEDSAVYLCASSPRRPQETQYFGPGTRLLVL.

The CDR3 DNA reads as TGTGCCAGCAGTTACCTTGGACCGGAGGGGACCCAGTACTTC. Translated, it gives CASSYLGPEGTQYF. The rearrangement uses TRBV6-5 and TRBJ2-5, with D possibly matching TRBD2 (6 bases). The V gene's germline CDR1 is MNHEY and CDR2 SVGAGI. This CDR3 comprises 14 residues. The germline V and J ends were trimmed by 2 bases and 7 bases, with 14 bases remaining between them.

The J gene is TRBJ2-5, the V gene TRBV7-8; D possibly corresponds to TRBD1 (6 bases). The CDR3 has 15 residues. Germline loops: CDR1 SGHVS, CDR2 FQNEAQ. Trimming took 2 bases from V and 4 from J, leaving 14 bases between them. CDR3 DNA sequence: TGTGCCAGCAGCTTATTGGGGGCAGGGACAGAGACCCAGTACTTC. Encoded protein: CASSLLGAGTETQYF.

This chain uses TRBV2 with TRBJ2-7, with a weak D call TRBD1 (5 bases). The germline CDR1 and CDR2 sequences are SNHLY and FYNNEI. The CDR3 covers 12 residues. Trimming pared 1 base from V and 7 bases from J, leaving 8 bases between. Here the CDR3 reads CASSEGRVEQYF. The CDR3 DNA reads as TGTGCCAGCAGTGAAGGCAGGGTGGAGCAGTACTTC.

This sequence joins TRBV19 and TRBJ1-5; D is unresolved. This CDR3 spans 16 amino acids. Trimming shortened V by 3 bases and J by 1 base, and 13 bases separated the two germline ends. In germline, CDR1 is LNHDA, CDR2 SQIVND (reference sequence). The CDR3 here is CASSIDLLGSNQPQHF. CDR3 bases: TGTGCCAGTAGTATTGACCTCCTGGGGAGCAATCAGCCCCAGCATTTT.

The V call is TRBV27, the J call TRBJ2-7; D may be TRBD1 (5 bases). CDR1 is MNHEY and CDR2 is SMNVEV in the germline V gene (reference sequence). V lost 5 bases, J lost 2 bases, and 10 bases lay in between. There are 13 residues in the CDR3. CDR3 bases: TGTGCCAGCAGTCAGGGTCTTACCTACGAGCAGTACTTC. Translated: CASSQGLTYEQYF.